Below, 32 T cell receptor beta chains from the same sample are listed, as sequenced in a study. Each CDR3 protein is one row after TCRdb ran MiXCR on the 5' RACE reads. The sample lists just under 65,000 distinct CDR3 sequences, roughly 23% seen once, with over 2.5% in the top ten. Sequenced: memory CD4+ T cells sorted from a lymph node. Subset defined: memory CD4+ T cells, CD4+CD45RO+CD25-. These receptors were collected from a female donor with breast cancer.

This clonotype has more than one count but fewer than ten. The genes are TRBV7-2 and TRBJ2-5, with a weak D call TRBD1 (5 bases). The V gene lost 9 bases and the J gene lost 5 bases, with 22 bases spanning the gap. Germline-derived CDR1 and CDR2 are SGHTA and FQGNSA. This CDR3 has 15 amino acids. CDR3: CASSTGGHLGETQYF. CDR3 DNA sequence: TGTGCCAGTAGCACCGGCGGACACCTCGGGGAGACCCAGTACTTC.

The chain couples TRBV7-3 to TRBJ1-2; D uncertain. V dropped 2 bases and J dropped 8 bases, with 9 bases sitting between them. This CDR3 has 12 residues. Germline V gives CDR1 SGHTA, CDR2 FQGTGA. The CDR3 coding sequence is TGTGCCAGCAGCTTAGATGGGAGGGGCTACACCTTC. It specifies CASSLDGRGYTF.

The CDR3 nucleotides are TGTGCCAGCAGCGTAGTGGGCAGGGGCCCCGGGGCAGATACGCAGTATTTT. It is translated as CASSVVGRGPGADTQYF. V usage is TRBV9 and J usage is TRBJ2-3; D is possibly TRBD1 (6 bases). Germline V CDR1 and CDR2: SGDLS, YYNGEE. Trimming left V 0 bases short and J 4 bases short, with 18 bases between. This CDR3 is built from 17 residues.

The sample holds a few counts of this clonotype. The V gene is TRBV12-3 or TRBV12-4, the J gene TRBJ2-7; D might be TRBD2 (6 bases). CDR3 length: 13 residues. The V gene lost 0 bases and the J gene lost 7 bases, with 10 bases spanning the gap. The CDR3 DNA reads TGTGCCAGCAGTTTAGCGGATGCGGGGGAGCAGTACTTC. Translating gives CASSLADAGEQYF.

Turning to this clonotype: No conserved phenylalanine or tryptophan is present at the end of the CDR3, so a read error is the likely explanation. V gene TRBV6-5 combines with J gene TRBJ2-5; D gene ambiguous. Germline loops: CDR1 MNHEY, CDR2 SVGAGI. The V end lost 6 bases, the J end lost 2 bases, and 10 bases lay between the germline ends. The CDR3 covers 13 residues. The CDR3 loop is CASRRTAQETQYY. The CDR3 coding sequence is TGTGCCAGCAGACGCACAGCGCAAGAGACCCAGTACTAC.

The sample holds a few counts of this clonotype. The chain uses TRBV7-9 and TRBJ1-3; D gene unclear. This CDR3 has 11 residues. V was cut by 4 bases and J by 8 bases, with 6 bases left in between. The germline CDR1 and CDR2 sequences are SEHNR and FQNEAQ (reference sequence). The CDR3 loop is CASSSVDTIYF. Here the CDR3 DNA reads TGTGCCAGCAGCTCGGTGGACACCATATATTTT.

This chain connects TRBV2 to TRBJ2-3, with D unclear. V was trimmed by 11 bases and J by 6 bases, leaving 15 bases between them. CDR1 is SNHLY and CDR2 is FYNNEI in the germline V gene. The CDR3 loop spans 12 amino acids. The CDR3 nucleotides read TGTGCCTTCGGTCGGAAAGGGGATACGCAGTATTTT. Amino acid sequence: CAFGRKGDTQYF.

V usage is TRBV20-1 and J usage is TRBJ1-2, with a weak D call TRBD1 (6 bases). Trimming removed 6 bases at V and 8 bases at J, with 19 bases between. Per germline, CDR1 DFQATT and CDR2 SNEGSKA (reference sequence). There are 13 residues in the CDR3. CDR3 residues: CSAGTTGSIGYTF. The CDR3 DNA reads TGCAGTGCCGGAACAACAGGGAGTATAGGCTACACCTTC.

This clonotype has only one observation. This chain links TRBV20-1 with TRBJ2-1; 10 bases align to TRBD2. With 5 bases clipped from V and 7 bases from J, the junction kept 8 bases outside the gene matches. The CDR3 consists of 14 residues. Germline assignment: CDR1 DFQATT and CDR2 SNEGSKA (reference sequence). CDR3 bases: TGCAGTGCTGGTCCGGGACTAGCGATTAATGAGCAGTTCTTC. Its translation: CSAGPGLAINEQFF.

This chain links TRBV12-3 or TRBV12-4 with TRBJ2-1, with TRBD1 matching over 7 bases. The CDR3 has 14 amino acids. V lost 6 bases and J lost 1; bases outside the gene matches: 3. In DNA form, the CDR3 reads TGTGCCAGCAGCTCGGGACAGTCCTACAATGAGCAGTTCTTC. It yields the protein CASSSGQSYNEQFF.

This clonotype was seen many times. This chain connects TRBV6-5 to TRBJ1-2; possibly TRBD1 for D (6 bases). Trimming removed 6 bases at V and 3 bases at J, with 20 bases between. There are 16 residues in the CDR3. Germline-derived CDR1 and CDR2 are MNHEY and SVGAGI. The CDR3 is CASSRPWGQGDYGYTF. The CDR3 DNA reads TGTGCCAGCAGCCGCCCTTGGGGGCAGGGCGACTATGGCTACACCTTC.

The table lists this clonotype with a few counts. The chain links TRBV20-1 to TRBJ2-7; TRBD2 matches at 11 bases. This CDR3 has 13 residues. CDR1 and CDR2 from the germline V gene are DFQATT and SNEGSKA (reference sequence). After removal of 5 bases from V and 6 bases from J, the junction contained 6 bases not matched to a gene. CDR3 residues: CSAASSGGLEQYF. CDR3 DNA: TGCAGTGCTGCCTCTAGCGGGGGGCTCGAGCAGTACTTC.

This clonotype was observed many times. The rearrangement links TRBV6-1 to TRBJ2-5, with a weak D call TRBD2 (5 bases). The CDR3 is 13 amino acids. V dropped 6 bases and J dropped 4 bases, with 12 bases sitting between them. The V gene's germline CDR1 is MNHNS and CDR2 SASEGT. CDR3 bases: TGTGCCAGCAGACTAGGGCTGCGAGAGACCCAGTACTTC. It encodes CASRLGLRETQYF.

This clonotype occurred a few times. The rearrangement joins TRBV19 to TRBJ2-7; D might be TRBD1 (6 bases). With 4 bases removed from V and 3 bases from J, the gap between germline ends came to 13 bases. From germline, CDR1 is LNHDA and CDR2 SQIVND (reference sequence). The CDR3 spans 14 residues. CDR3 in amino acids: CASSTRQADYEQYF. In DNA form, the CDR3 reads TGTGCCAGTAGTACGAGACAGGCTGACTACGAGCAGTACTTC. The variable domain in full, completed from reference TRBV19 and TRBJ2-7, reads DGGITQSPKYLFRKEGQNVTLSCEQNLNHDAMYWYRQDPGQGLRLIYYSQIVNDFQKGDIAEGYSVSREKKESFPLTVTSAQKNPTAFYLCASSTRQADYEQYFGPGTRLTVT.

The CDR3 DNA reads TGTGCCACCGGGACATCGGGCAGTCAAGAGACCCAGTACTTC. Protein: CATGTSGSQETQYF. The chain recombines TRBV24-1 with TRBJ2-5; maybe TRBD1 (6 bases). The CDR3 contains 14 residues. CDR1 and CDR2 from the germline V gene are KGHDR and SFDVKD. Trimming removed 9 bases at V and 2 bases at J, with 15 bases between.

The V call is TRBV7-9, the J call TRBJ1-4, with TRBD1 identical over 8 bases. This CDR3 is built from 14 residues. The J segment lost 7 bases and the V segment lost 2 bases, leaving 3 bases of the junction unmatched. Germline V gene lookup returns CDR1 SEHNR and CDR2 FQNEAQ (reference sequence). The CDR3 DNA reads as TGTGCCAGCAGCTTACGTGACAGGGGTGAAAAACTGTTTTTT. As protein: CASSLRDRGEKLFF.

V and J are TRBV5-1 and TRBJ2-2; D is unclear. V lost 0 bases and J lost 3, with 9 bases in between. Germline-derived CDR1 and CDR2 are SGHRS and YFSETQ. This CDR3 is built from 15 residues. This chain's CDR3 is CASSLVEFYTGELFF. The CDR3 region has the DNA TGCGCCAGCAGCTTGGTGGAGTTCTACACCGGGGAGCTGTTTTTT.

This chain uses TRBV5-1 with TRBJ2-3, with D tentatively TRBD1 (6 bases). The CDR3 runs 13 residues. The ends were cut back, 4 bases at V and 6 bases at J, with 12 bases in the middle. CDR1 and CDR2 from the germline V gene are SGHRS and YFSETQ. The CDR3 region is CASSPQGSDTQYF. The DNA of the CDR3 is TGCGCCAGCAGCCCACAGGGATCCGATACGCAGTATTTT.

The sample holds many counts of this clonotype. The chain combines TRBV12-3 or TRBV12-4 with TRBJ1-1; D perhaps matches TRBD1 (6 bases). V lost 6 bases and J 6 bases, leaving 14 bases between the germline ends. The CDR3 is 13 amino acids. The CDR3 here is CASRGGNSAEAFF. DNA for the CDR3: TGTGCCAGCAGAGGGGGGAACAGCGCTGAAGCTTTCTTT.

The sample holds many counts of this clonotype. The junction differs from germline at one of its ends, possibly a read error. CDR3 amino acids: CATARGFNHPPSF. CDR3 DNA sequence: TGCGCCACCGCTAGGGGGTTTAACCATCCCCCCTCCTTC. This chain uses TRBV4-3 with TRBJ1-2, with D possibly matching TRBD1 (6 bases). The CDR3 is made up of 13 amino acids. Germline CDR1 LGHNA, CDR2 YSLEER.

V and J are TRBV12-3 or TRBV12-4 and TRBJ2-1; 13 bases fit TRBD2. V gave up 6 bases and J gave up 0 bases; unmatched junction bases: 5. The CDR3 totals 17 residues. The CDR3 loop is CASRSGTSGTSYNEQFF. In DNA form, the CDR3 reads TGTGCCAGCAGATCCGGGACTAGCGGGACCTCCTACAATGAGCAGTTCTTC.

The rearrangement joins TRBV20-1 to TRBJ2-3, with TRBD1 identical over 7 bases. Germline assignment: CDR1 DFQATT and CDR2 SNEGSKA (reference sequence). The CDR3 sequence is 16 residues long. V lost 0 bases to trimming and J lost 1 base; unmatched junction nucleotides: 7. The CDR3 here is CSARDWRGTGTDTQYF. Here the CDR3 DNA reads TGCAGTGCTAGAGATTGGAGAGGGACAGGCACAGATACGCAGTATTTT.

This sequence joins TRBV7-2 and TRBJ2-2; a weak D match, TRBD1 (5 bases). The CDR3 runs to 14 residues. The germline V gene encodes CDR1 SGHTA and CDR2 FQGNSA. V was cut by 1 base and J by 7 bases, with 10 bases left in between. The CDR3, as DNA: TGTGCCAGCAGCTTAGGATACAGGATCGGGGAGCTGTTTTTT. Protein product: CASSLGYRIGELFF.

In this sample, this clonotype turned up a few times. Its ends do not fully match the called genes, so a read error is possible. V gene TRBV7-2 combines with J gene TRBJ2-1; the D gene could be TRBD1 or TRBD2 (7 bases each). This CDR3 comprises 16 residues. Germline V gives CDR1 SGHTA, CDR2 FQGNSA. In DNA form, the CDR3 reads TGTGCCAACAGCCCCCCCCAGGGGGGGGGCTACAATGAGCAGTTCTTC. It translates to CANSPPQGGGYNEQFF.

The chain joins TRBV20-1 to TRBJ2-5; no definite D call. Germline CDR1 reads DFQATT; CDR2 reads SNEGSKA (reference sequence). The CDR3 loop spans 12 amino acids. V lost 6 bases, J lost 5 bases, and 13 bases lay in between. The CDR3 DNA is TGCAGTGCCCTTGTCAATGGGGAGACCCAGTACTTC. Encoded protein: CSALVNGETQYF.

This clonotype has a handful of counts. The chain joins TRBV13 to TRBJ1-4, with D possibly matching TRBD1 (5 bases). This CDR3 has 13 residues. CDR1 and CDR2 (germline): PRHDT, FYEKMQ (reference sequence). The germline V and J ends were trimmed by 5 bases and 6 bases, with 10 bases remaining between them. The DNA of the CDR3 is TGTGCCAGCAGCCGGGAAGGGGATGAAAAACTGTTTTTT. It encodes CASSREGDEKLFF.

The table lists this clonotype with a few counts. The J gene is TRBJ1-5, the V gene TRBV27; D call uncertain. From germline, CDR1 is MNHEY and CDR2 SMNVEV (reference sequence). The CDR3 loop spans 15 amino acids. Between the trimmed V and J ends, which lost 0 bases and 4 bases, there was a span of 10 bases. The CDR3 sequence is CASSLSRTPNQPQHF. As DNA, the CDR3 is TGTGCCAGCAGTTTATCGCGGACCCCAAATCAGCCCCAGCATTTT.

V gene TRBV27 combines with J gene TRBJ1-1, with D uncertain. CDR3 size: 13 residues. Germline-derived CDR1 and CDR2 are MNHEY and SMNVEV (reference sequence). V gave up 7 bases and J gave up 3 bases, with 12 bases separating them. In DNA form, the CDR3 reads TGTGCCAGCAAAAAAAAATGGGACACTGAAGCTTTCTTT. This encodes CASKKKWDTEAFF.

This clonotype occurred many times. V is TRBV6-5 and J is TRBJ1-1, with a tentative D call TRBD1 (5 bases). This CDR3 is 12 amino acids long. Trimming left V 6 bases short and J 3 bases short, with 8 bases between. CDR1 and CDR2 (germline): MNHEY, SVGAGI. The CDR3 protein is CASRGRDTEAFF. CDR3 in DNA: TGTGCCAGCAGGGGACGGGACACTGAAGCTTTCTTT.

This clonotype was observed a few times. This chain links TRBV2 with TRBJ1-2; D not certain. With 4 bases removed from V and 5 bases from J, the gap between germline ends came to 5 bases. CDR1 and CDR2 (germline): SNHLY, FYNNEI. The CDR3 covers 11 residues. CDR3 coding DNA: TGTGCCAGCAGTGCCAGTTATGGCTACACCTTC. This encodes CASSASYGYTF. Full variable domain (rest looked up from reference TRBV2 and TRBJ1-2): EPEVTQTPSHQVTQMGQEVILRCVPISNHLYFYWYRQILGQKVEFLVSFYNNEISEKSEIFDDQFSVERPDGSNFTLKIRSTKLEDSAMYFCASSASYGYTFGSGTRLTVV.

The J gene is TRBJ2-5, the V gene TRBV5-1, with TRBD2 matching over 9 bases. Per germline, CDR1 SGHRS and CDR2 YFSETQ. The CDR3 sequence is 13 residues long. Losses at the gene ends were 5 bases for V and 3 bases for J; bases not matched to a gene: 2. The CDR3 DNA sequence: TGCGCCAGCAGACTAGCGGGTGAAGAGACCCAGTACTTC. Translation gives CASRLAGEETQYF.

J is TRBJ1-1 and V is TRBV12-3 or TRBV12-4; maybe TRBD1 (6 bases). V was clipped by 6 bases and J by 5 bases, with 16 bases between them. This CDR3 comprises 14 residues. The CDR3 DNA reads TGTGCCAGCAGGGTCAACAGGGATGGGACTGAAGCTTTCTTT. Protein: CASRVNRDGTEAFF.